These 16 T cell receptor beta chains originate from one sample sequenced in a study of T cells in Graves' hyperthyroidism and ophthalmopathy. There were TCR beta CDR3 regions amplified from RNA transcripts. In the first-round RT-PCR of the TCR CDR3, the HTBI primer set was used. Each CDR3 protein gets one entry after TCRdb re-called the multiplex PCR reads with MiXCR. Of some 510,000 distinct CDR3 sequences in the sample, less than 25% were seen once. The sample comprised blood. These receptors originate from a man aged 18 to 35 with Graves' hyperthyroidism.

This clonotype was detected many times. The chain couples TRBV30 to TRBJ1-2; a possible D gene is TRBD1 (6 bases). V lost 0 bases to trimming and J lost 2 bases, with 10 bases between them. The CDR3 totals 14 residues. CDR1 GTSNPN and CDR2 SVGIG come from the germline V gene (reference sequence). CDR3 sequence: CAWSVTQGNYGYTF. Here the CDR3 DNA reads TGTGCCTGGAGTGTTACACAGGGCAACTATGGCTACACCTTC. Full variable domain (remainder filled in from reference TRBV30 and TRBJ1-2): SQTIHQWPATLVQPVGSPLSLECTVEGTSNPNLYWYRQAAGRGLQLLFYSVGIGQISSEVPQNLSASRPQDRQFILSSKKLLLSDSGFYLCAWSVTQGNYGYTFGSGTRLTVV.

This clonotype was recorded many times. This chain links TRBV19 with TRBJ2-7, with 10 positions matching TRBD1. V was clipped by 3 bases and J by 7 bases; unmatched bases: 12. The CDR3 has 16 residues. Germline V CDR1 and CDR2: LNHDA, SQIVND (reference sequence). Written as DNA, the CDR3 is TGTGCCAGTAGTATCCTGTCGGGACAGGGGCTTGAAGAGCAGTACTTC. Encoded protein: CASSILSGQGLEEQYF.

This clonotype has a handful of counts. The genes are TRBV11-2 and TRBJ2-3; D remains ambiguous. Between the trimmed V and J ends, which lost 3 bases and 4 bases, there was a span of 5 bases. This CDR3 is built from 12 residues. Germline lookup yields CDR1 SGHAT and CDR2 FQNNGV. The CDR3 protein is CASSFGPDTQYF. In DNA, the CDR3 is TGTGCCAGCAGCTTTGGCCCAGATACGCAGTATTTT.

This clonotype was counted ten times or more. This chain connects TRBV29-1 to TRBJ1-2; TRBD1 matches 11 bases. Germline V gives CDR1 SQVTM, CDR2 ANQGSEA. V was pared by 3 bases and J by 7 bases, with 1 base of the junction left unmatched. The CDR3 runs 12 residues. The CDR3 nucleotides are TGCAGCGTTGAGGACAGGGGGCTTGGCTACACCTTC. Translated, it gives CSVEDRGLGYTF.

Many counts were recorded for this clonotype. J is TRBJ2-7 and V is TRBV30; 9 bases agree with TRBD1. The germline gives CDR1 GTSNPN, CDR2 SVGIG (reference sequence). This CDR3 is 14 amino acids long. With V trimmed by 0 bases and J by 2 bases, 2 bases remained unmatched. CDR3 DNA sequence: TGTGCCTGGAGTGTTGGGACAGGGCCCTACGAGCAGTACTTC. Protein: CAWSVGTGPYEQYF.

This clonotype has a count of ten or more. The chain uses TRBV11-2 and TRBJ2-7; D is undetermined. The CDR3 runs 12 residues. With 0 bases removed from V and 10 bases from J, the gap between germline ends came to 10 bases. Germline V gene lookup returns CDR1 SGHAT and CDR2 FQNNGV. In DNA form, the CDR3 reads TGTGCCAGCAGCTTAGATGGAACGCATCAGTACTTC. It encodes CASSLDGTHQYF.

The V gene is TRBV28, the J gene TRBJ1-2; possibly TRBD1 for D (5 bases). The CDR3 runs 14 residues. CDR1 is MDHEN and CDR2 is SYDVKM in the germline V gene. The V end lost 6 bases, the J end lost 4 bases, and 15 bases lay between the germline ends. CDR3: CASSEGPLPYGYTF. The CDR3 DNA reads as TGTGCCAGCAGCGAGGGACCCCTACCCTATGGCTACACCTTC.

The chain is built from TRBV28 and TRBJ2-7; D possibly matches TRBD1 or TRBD2 (6 bases each). Trimming cost V 3 bases and J 3 bases, with 18 bases left between them. The CDR3 consists of 16 residues. Germline CDR1 reads MDHEN; CDR2 reads SYDVKM. For the CDR3, the DNA is TGTGCCAGCAGTTTCGGGCAGGGGACTGACTACTACGAGCAGTACTTC. Protein sequence: CASSFGQGTDYYEQYF. The whole variable domain, filled in from reference TRBV28 and TRBJ2-7, reads DVKVTQSSRYLVKRTGEKVFLECVQDMDHENMFWYRQDPGLGLRLIYFSYDVKMKEKGDIPEGYSVSREKKERFSLILESASTNQTSMYLCASSFGQGTDYYEQYFGPGTRLTVT.

The chain employs TRBV2 and TRBJ1-5; D may be TRBD1 (5 bases). V was trimmed by 1 base and J by 3 bases, leaving 16 bases between them. Per the germline V gene, CDR1 is SNHLY and CDR2 is FYNNEI. The length of the CDR3 is 17 residues. The CDR3 nucleotides read TGTGCCAGCAGTGAAGAGGCGATTTGGGGGAACAATCAGCCCCAGCATTTT. Encoded protein: CASSEEAIWGNNQPQHF.

The chain links TRBV30 to TRBJ2-7; D may be TRBD1 (6 bases). Germline CDR1 reads GTSNPN; CDR2 reads SVGIG (reference sequence). The V end was cut by 2 bases, the J end by 6 bases, with 11 bases between. The CDR3 loop spans 12 amino acids. CDR3 DNA sequence: TGTGCCTGGAGTTTTAACAGGGTCGAGCAGTACTTC. It codes for CAWSFNRVEQYF. The whole variable domain, filled in from reference TRBV30 and TRBJ2-7, reads SQTIHQWPATLVQPVGSPLSLECTVEGTSNPNLYWYRQAAGRGLQLLFYSVGIGQISSEVPQNLSASRPQDRQFILSSKKLLLSDSGFYLCAWSFNRVEQYFGPGTRLTVT.

This clonotype was found many times. This sequence joins TRBV27 and TRBJ2-2, with TRBD1 matching over 10 bases. The CDR3 is 18 residues long. The germline V gene has CDR1 MNHEY and CDR2 SMNVEV (reference sequence). The V gene end was trimmed by 5 bases and the J gene end by 1 base; junction bases not matched to a gene: 10. The CDR3 spells CASSRLIGTGENTGELFF. As DNA, the CDR3 is TGTGCCAGCAGTCGCTTAATCGGGACAGGGGAGAACACCGGGGAGCTGTTTTTT.

This clonotype was found many times. The chain is built from TRBV10-3 and TRBJ1-1; 9 bases fit TRBD1. CDR1 ENHRY and CDR2 SYGVKD come from the germline V gene. The CDR3 sequence is 15 residues long. The trim removed 2 bases at V and 8 bases at J, leaving 9 bases unmatched. CDR3 amino acids: CAISEVLGQGREAFF. For the CDR3, the DNA is TGTGCCATCAGTGAGGTCCTCGGACAGGGGCGGGAAGCTTTCTTT.

In this sample, this clonotype turned up a few times. The chain is built from TRBV6-2 or TRBV6-3 and TRBJ1-1; D not resolved. Looked up from germline, CDR1 is MNHEY and CDR2 is SVGEGT. V was clipped by 0 bases and J by 0 bases, with 14 bases between them. The CDR3 runs to 17 residues. The CDR3 nucleotides read TGTGCCAGCAGTTACTCATACGGGGAGTTCGTGAACACTGAAGCTTTCTTT. Translating gives CASSYSYGEFVNTEAFF.

The sample holds many counts of this clonotype. V is TRBV28 and J is TRBJ1-3, with D unresolved. CDR1 and CDR2 (germline): MDHEN, SYDVKM. The length of the CDR3 is 14 residues. V gave up 6 bases and J gave up 0 bases, with 9 bases separating them. The CDR3 is CASRGRLSGNTIYF. For the CDR3, the DNA is TGTGCCAGCAGAGGACGGCTCTCTGGAAACACCATATATTTT.

This clonotype was seen only a few times. V is TRBV12-3 or TRBV12-4 and J is TRBJ2-7; weak D call: TRBD1 (5 bases). This CDR3 contains 15 residues. V shed 3 bases and J shed 0 bases, with 12 bases lying between them. The CDR3 loop reads CASSFRGFNSYEQYF. The CDR3 DNA follows: TGTGCCAGCAGTTTTAGGGGCTTCAACTCCTACGAGCAGTACTTC.

This clonotype has at least ten counts. This sequence joins TRBV9 and TRBJ2-2; 9 bases fit TRBD1. The junction had 9 bases not matched to a gene; V was cut back by 3 bases and J by 6 bases. This CDR3 comprises 16 residues. Per the germline V gene, CDR1 is SGDLS and CDR2 is YYNGEE. CDR3 region: CASSGGTGYMSGELFF. CDR3 bases: TGTGCCAGCAGCGGAGGGACAGGGTATATGTCCGGGGAGCTGTTTTTT.